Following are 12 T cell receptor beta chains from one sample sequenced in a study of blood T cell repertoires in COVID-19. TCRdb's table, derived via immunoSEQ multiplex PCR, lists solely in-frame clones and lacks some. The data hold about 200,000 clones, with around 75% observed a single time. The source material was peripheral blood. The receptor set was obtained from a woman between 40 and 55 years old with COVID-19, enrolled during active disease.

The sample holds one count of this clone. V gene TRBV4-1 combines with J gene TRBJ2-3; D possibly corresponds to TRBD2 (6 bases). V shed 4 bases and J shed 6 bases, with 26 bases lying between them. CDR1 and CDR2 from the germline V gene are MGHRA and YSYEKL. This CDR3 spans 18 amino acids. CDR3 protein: CASSPRGTTRGLEDTQYF. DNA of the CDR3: TGCGCCAGCAGCCCCCGCGGCACTACGCGGGGTCTTGAGGATACGCAGTATTTT.

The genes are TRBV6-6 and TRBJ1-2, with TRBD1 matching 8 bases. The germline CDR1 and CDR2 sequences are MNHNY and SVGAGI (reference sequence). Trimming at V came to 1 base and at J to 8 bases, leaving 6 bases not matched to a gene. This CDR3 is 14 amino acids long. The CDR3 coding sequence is TGTGCCAGCAGTTACTTACAGGGGGAGGGCGGCTACACCTTC. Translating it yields CASSYLQGEGGYTF.

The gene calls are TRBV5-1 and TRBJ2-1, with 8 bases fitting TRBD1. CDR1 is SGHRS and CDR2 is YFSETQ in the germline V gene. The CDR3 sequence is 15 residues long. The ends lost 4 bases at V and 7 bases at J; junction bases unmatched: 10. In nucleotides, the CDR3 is TGCGCCAGCAGCGCCAGACAGGGGACGGGAAATGAGCAGTTCTTC. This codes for CASSARQGTGNEQFF.

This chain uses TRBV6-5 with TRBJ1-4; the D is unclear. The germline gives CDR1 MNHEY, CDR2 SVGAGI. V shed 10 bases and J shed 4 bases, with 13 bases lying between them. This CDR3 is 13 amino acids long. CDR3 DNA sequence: TGTGCCACCTCGGACGGACTTAATGAAAAACTGTTTTTT. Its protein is CATSDGLNEKLFF.

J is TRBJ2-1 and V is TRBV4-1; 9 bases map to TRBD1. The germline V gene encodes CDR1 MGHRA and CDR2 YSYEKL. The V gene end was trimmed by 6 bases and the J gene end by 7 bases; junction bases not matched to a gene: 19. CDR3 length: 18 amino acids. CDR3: CASRRQSGTGFGANEQFF. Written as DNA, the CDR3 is TGCGCCAGCAGGAGACAATCCGGGACAGGGTTTGGGGCAAATGAGCAGTTCTTC.

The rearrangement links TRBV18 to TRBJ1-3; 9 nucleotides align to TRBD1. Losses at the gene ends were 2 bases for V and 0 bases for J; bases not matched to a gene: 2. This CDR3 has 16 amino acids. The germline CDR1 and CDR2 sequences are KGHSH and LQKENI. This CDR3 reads CASSPGTGISGNTIYF. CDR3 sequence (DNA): TGTGCCAGCTCACCAGGGACAGGGATCTCTGGAAACACCATATATTTT.

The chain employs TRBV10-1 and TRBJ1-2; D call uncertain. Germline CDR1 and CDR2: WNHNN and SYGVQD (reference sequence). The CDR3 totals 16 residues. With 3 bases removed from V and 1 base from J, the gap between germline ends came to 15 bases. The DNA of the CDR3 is TGCGCCAGCAGTGACGGACCCTTGGGAGGTAACTATGGCTACACCTTC. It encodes CASSDGPLGGNYGYTF.

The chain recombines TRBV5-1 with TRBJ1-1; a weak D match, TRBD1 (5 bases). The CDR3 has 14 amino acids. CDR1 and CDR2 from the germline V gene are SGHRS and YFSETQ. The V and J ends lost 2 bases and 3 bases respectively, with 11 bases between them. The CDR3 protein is CASSFRGIDTEAFF. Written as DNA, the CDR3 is TGCGCCAGCAGCTTCCGGGGGATCGACACTGAAGCTTTCTTT. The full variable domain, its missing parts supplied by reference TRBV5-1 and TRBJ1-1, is KAGVTQTPRYLIKTRGQQVTLSCSPISGHRSVSWYQQTPGQGLQFLFEYFSETQRNKGNFPGRFSGRQFSNSRSEMNVSTLELGDSALYLCASSFRGIDTEAFFGQGTRLTVV.

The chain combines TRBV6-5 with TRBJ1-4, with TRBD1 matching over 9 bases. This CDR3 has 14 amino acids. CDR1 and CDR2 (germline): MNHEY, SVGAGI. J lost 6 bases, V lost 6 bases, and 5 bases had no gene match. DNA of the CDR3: TGTGCCAGCAGCCTGGACAGGGGTTATGAAAAACTGTTTTTT. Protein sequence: CASSLDRGYEKLFF.

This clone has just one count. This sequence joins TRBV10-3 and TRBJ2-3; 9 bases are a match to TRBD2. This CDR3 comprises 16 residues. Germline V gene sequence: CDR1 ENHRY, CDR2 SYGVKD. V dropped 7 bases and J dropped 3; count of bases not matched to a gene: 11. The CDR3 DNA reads TGTGCCATCAAGGGTAGCGGGAGTAGAAAGACAGATACGCAGTATTTT. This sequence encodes CAIKGSGSRKTDTQYF.

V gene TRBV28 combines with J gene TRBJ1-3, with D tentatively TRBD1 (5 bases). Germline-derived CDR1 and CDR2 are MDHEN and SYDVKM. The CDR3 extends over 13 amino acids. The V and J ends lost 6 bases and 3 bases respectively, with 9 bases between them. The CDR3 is CASRDRLGNTIYF. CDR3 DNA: TGTGCCAGCAGAGACAGACTTGGAAACACCATATATTTT.

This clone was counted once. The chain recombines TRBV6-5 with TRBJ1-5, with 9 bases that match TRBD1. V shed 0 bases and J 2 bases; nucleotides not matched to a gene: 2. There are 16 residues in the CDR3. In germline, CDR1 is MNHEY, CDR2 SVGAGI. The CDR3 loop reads CASSYSGQGGNQPQHF. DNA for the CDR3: TGTGCCAGCAGTTACTCGGGACAGGGAGGCAATCAGCCCCAGCATTTT.